A single T cell receptor (beta chain) is shown here with its context. Its antigen specificity is not known. No base quality information exists; no much larger clone differs at one position. Profiling of TCR beta VDJ combinations and CDR3 sequences used genomic DNA as the template. TCR repertoire sequencing was run on an Illumina HiSeq 2000. Regarding the original processing steps: TRBV/TRBJ rearrangement plots, CDR3 size and DJ length profiles, and Simpson's diversity index were used to assess repertoires. The most abundant DNA sequence in the deep sequencing data was taken as the immunodominant clone. CDR3 amino acid sequences were screened for sharing across subjects and compared with published repertoires and the VDJdb database. The public reads were run again by TCRdb, first through fastp at Q25 and then through MiXCR, and only productive beta chains were kept. Rows merge per CDR3 protein into single entries with the most common DNA and genes. The authors' filters were not applied to this entry. For this sample the table gives around 200,000 distinct CDR3 sequences, of which about 60% were detected only once. The leading ten clones occupy about 39% of the sample.

The source of the sample is a study of CD8+CD57+ T cells in acquired aplastic anemia (dated by TCRdb to 2017 to 2018). General notes on the study: DNA extracted from sorted CD4+ and CD8+ cells had a mean of around 3 ug, with a range of 0.2 to 27.4 ug. CD8+CD57+ expansion was defined as frequency above the mean frequency observed in healthy subjects. What the authors observed across the whole study: Patients and healthy controls showed no significant difference in CD8+ Simpson's diversity (P=0.060). Some 30 CD8+ CDR3 sequences were shared between patients and controls but appeared highly expressed in patients and within their immunodominant clones.

The germline V gene (reference sequence) supplies CDR1 LNHDA and CDR2 SQIVND. Spanning cysteine to phenylalanine, the CDR3 consists of 15 amino acids. Solely the CDR3 DNA is kept, with 45 bases framed from the first base. Ends trimmed: V by 5 bases, J by 1 base; bases unmatched to a gene: 1. The patients picked for sequencing were ones in whom flow cytometry had shown an expansion of CD8+CD57+ cells. Every patient had a diagnosis of severe acquired aplastic anemia based on International Study of Aplastic Anemia and Agranulocytosis and Camitta criteria. No therapy had been received by the patients at the time of blood sampling. The study deep-sequenced TCR repertoires of sorted CD4+ and CD8+ blood T cells from severe aplastic anemia patients and healthy subjects. Patients were enrolled in the USA under clinicaltrials.gov protocols 00001620, 01623167, 00001397, 00071045, 00081523 and 00961064. Ficoll-Paque density gradient centrifugation was used to isolate peripheral blood mononuclear cells. CD4+ and CD8+ T cells were sorted by FACS or magnetic beads before DNA extraction.

Sequencing input: sorted CD4+, CD8+, or CD8+CD57+ T cells (not recorded which) from PBMCs. This clonotype was sampled from a human donor with aplastic anemia. The chain is made from TRBV19 and TRBJ2-6; 8 central bases correspond to TRBD1. The DNA sequence follows: TGTGCCAGTAGTCGACAGGGGTCTGGGGCCAACGTCCTGACTTTC. This sequence encodes CASSRQGSGANVLTF.